This TCR beta chain derives from a study of T cells in localized non-small cell lung cancer. TCRdb keeps only in-frame clones here, not all; method: immunoSEQ multiplex PCR. The data show some 25,000 clones, roughly nine tenths seen once. In germline, CDR1 is SGHRS, CDR2 YFSETQ. The V segment lost 4 bases and the J segment 0 bases; nucleotides outside the gene matches: 3. The CDR3 extends over 14 amino acids. This sequence was found in a woman between 35 and 70 years old with stage I lung adenocarcinoma. Here the sequenced sample was peripheral blood, taken before any cancer treatment. The chain couples TRBV5-1 to TRBJ1-1; the match to TRBD1 covers 7 bases. CDR3 sequence (DNA): TGCGCCAGCAGCGGCGGACAGGTGAACACTGAAGCTTTCTTT. As protein: CASSGGQVNTEAFF.